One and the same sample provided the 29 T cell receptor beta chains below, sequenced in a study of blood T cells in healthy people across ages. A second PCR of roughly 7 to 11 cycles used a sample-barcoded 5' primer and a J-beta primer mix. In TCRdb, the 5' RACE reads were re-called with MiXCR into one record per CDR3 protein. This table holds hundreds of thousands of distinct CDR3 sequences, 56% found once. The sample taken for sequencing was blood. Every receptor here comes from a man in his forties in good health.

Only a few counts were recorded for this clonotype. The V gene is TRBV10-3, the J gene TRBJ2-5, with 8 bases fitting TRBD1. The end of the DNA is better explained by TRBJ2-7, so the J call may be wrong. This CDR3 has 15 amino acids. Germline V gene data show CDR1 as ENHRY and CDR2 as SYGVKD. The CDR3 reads CATENRGESPYEQYF. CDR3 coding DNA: TGTGCCACCGAAAACAGGGGGGAGTCCCCCTACGAGCAGTACTTC.

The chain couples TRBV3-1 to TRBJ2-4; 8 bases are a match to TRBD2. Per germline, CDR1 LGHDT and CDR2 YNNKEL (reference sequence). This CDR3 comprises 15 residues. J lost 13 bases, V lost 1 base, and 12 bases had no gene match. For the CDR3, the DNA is TGTGCCAGCAGCCAAGGCGAAGGGGCAGCGGGGGAGCAGTACTTC. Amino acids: CASSQGEGAAGEQYF.

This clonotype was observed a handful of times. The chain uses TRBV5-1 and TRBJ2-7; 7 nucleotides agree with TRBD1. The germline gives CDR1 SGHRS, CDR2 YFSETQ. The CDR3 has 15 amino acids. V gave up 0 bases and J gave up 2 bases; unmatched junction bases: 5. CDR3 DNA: TGCGCCAGCAGCTTGGGGGGGACAGATACCTACGAGCAGTACTTC. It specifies CASSLGGTDTYEQYF.

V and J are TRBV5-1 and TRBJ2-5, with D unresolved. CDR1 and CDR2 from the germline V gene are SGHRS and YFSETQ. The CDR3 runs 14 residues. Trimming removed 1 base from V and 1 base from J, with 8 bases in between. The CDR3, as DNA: TGCGCCAGCAGCTTGAAAACTACCCAAGAGACCCAGTACTTC. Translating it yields CASSLKTTQETQYF.

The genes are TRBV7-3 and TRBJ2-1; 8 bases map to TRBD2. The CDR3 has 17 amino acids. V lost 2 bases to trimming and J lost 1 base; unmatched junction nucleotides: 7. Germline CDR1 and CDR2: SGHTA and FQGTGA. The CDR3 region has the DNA TGTGCCAGCAGCTTACAAGCGCGGGGGGCTTCCTACAATGAGCAGTTCTTC. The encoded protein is CASSLQARGASYNEQFF.

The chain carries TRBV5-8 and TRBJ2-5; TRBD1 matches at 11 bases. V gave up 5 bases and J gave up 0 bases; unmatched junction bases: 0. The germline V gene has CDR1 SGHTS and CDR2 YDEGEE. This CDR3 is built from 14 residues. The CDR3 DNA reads TGTGCCAGCAGGGACAGGGGGCACCAAGAGACCCAGTACTTC. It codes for CASRDRGHQETQYF. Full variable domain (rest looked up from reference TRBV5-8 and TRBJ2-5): EAGVTQSPTHLIKTRGQQATLRCSPISGHTSVYWYQQALGLGLQFLLWYDEGEERNRGNFPPRFSGRQFPNYSSELNVNALELEDSALYLCASRDRGHQETQYFGPGTRLLVL.

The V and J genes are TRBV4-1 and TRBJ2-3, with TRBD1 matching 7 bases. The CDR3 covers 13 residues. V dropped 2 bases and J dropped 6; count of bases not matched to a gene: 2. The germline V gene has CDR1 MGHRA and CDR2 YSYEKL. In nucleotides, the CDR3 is TGCGCCAGCAGCCAACAGGGGGTCGATACGCAGTATTTT. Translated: CASSQQGVDTQYF.

CDR3 residues: CASSVEGSYNSPLHF. The DNA for the CDR3 is TGTGCCAGCAGCGTAGAAGGCTCCTATAATTCACCCCTCCACTTT. The genes are TRBV9 and TRBJ1-6; D gene unclear. The germline V gene has CDR1 SGDLS and CDR2 YYNGEE. Trimming pared 0 bases from V and 0 bases from J, leaving 4 bases between. The length of the CDR3 is 15 residues.

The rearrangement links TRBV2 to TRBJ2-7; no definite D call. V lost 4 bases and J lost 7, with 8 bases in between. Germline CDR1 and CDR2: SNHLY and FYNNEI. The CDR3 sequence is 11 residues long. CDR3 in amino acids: CASSASGEQYF. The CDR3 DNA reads TGTGCCAGCAGTGCTAGTGGGGAGCAGTACTTC. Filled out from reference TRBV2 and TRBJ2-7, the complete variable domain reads EPEVTQTPSHQVTQMGQEVILRCVPISNHLYFYWYRQILGQKVEFLVSFYNNEISEKSEIFDDQFSVERPDGSNFTLKIRSTKLEDSAMYFCASSASGEQYFGPGTRLTVT.

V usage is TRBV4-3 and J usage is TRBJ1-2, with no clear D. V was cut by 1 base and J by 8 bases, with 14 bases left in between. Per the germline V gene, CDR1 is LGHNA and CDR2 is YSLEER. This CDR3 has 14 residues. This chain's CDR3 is CASSQGGRERGYTF. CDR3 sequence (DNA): TGCGCCAGCAGCCAAGGAGGTAGGGAAAGAGGCTACACCTTC.

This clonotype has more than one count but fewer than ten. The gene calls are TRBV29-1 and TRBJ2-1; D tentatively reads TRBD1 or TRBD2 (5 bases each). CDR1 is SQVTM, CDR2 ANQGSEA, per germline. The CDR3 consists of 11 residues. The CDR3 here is CTVGVGNEQFF. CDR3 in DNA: TGCACCGTGGGGGTTGGCAATGAGCAGTTCTTC.

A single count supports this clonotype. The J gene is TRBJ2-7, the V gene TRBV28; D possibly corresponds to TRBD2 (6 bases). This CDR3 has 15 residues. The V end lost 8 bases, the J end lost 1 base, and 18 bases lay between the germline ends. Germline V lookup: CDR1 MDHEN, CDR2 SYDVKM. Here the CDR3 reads CASALAAGGSYEQYF. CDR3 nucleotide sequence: TGTGCCAGCGCCTTAGCGGCAGGCGGTTCCTACGAGCAGTACTTC.

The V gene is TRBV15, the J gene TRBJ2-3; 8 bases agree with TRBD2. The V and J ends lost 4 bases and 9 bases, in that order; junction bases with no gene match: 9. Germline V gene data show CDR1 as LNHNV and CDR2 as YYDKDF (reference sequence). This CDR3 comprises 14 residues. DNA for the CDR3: TGTGCCACCAGCAACTGGCGGGGGGAGGACACGCAGTATTTT. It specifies CATSNWRGEDTQYF.

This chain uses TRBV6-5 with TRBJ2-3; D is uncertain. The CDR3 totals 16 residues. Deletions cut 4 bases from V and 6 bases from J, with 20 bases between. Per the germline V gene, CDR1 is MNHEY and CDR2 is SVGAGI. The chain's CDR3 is CASSSLLGQPPDTQYF. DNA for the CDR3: TGTGCCAGCAGTTCCCTTCTCGGGCAGCCCCCGGATACGCAGTATTTT.

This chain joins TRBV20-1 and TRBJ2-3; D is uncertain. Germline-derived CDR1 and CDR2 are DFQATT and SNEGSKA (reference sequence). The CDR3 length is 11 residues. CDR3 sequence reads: CSALPADTQYF. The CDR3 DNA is TGCAGCGCACTACCCGCAGATACGCAGTATTTT.

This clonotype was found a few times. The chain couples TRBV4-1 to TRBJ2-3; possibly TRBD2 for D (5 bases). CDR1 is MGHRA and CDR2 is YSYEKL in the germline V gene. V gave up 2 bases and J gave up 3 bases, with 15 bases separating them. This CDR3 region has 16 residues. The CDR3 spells CASSQWVGSGTDTQYF. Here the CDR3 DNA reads TGCGCCAGCAGCCAATGGGTTGGATCGGGGACAGATACGCAGTATTTT.

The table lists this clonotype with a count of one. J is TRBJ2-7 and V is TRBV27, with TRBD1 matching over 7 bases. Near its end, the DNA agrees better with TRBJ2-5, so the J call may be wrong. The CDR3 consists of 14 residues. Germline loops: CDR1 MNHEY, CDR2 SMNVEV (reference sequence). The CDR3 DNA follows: TGTGCCAGCAGGCCGACAGGGTTAGGGGAGACCCAGTACTTC. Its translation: CASRPTGLGETQYF.

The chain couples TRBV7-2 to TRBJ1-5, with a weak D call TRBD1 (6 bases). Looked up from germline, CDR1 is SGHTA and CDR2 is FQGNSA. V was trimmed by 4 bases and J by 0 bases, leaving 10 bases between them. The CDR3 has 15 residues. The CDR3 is CASSYDRNSNQPQHF. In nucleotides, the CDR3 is TGTGCCAGCAGCTACGACAGGAATAGCAATCAGCCCCAGCATTTT.

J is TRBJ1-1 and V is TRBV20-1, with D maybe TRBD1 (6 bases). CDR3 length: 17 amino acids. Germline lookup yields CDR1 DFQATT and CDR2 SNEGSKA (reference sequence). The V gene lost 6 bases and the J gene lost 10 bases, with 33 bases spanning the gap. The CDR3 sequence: CSAGDPLRQDPYGVAFF. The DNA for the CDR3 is TGCAGTGCGGGCGACCCCCTCAGACAGGATCCATATGGGGTAGCTTTCTTT.

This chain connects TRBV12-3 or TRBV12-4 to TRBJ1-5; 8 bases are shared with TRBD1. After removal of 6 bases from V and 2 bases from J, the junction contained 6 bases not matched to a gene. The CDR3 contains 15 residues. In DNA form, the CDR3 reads TGTGCCAGCAGGATATCGACAGGGGGCAATCAGCCCCAGCATTTT. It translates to CASRISTGGNQPQHF.

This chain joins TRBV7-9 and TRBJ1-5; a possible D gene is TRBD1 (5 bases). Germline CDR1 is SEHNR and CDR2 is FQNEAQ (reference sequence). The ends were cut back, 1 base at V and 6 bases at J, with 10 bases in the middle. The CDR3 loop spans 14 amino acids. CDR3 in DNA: TGTGCCAGCAGCTTAGGGGGCACCGTTCAGCCCCAGCATTTT. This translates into CASSLGGTVQPQHF. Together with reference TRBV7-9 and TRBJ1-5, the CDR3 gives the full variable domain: DTGVSQNPRHKITKRGQNVTFRCDPISEHNRLYWYRQTLGQGPEFLTYFQNEAQLEKSRLLSDRFSAERPKGSFSTLEIQRTEQGDSAMYLCASSLGGTVQPQHFGDGTRLSIL.

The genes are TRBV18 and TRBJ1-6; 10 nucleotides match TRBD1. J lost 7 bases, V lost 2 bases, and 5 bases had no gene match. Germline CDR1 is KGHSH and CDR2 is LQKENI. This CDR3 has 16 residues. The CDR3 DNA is TGTGCCAGCTCACCAGAGGGACAGGGGACAAATTCACCCCTCCACTTT. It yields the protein CASSPEGQGTNSPLHF.

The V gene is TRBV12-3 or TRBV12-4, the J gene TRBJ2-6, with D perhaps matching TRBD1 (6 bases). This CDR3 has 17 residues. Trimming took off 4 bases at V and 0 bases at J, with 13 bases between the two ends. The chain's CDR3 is CASSSDRALSGANVLTF. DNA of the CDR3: TGTGCCAGCAGTTCGGACAGAGCCCTCTCTGGGGCCAACGTCCTGACTTTC.

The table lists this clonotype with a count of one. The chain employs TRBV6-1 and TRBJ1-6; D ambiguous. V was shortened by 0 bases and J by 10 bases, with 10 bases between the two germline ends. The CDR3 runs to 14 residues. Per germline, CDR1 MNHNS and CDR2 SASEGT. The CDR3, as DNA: TGTGCCAGCAGTGAAGCGAAGGACGTCTCACCCCTCCACTTT. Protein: CASSEAKDVSPLHF.

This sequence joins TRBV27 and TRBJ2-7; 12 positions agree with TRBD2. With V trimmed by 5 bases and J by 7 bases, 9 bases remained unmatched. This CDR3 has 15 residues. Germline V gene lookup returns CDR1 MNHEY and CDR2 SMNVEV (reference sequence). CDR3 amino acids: CASSPRLAGAEEQYF. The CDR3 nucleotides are TGTGCCAGCAGTCCGCGACTAGCGGGAGCCGAGGAGCAGTACTTC.

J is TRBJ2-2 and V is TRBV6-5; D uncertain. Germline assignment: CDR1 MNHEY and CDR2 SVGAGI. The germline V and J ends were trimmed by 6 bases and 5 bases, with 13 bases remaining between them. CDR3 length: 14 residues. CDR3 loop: CASRAQSGTGELFF. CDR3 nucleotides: TGTGCCAGCAGGGCCCAGAGTGGAACCGGGGAGCTGTTTTTT.

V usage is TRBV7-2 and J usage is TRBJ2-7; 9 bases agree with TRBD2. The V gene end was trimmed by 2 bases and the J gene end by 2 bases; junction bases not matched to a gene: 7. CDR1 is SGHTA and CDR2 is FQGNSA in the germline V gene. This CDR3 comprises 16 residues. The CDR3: CASSLLAGSRAYEQYF. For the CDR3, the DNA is TGTGCCAGCAGCTTACTAGCGGGGTCAAGGGCCTACGAGCAGTACTTC.

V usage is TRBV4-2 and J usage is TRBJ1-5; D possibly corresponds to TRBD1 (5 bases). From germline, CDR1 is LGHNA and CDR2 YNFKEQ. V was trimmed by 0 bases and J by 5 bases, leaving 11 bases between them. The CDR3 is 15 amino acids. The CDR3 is CASSQDRGSYQPQHF. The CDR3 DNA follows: TGTGCCAGCAGCCAAGATAGGGGCAGCTATCAGCCCCAGCATTTT.

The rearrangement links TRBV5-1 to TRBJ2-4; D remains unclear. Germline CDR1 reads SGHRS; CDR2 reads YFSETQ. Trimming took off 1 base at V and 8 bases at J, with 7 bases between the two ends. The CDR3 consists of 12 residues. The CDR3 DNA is TGCGCCAGCAGCTTGAACCGGGACATTCAGTACTTC. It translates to CASSLNRDIQYF.